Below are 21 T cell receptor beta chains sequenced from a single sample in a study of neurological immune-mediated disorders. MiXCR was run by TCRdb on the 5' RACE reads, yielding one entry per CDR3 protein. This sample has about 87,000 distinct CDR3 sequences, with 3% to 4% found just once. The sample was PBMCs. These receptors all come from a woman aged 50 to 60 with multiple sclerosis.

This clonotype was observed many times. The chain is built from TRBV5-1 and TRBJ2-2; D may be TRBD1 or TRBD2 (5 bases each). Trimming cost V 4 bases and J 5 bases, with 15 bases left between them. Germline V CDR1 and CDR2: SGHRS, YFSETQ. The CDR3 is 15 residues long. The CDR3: CASSSTNEGTGELFF. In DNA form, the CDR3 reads TGCGCCAGCAGCAGCACGAACGAGGGGACCGGGGAGCTGTTTTTT.

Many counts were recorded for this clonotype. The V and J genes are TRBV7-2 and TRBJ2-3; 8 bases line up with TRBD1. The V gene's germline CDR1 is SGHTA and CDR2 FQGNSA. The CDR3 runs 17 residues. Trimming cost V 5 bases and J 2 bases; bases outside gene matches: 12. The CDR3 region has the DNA TGTGCCAGCAGCCTTACACCCGGGACAGGTTCCACAGATACGCAGTATTTT. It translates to CASSLTPGTGSTDTQYF.

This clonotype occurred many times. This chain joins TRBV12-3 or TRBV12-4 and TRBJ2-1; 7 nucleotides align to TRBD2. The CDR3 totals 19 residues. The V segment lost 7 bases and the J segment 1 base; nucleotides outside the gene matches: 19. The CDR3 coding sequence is TGTGCCAGCACCCTAAGTTACCAGCGGGGAAGGAGTTCCTACAATGAGCAGTTCTTC. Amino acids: CASTLSYQRGRSSYNEQFF.

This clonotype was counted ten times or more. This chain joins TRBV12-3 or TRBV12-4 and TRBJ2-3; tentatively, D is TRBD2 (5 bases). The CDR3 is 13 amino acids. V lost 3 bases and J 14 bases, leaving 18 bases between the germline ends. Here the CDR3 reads CASSFEGSRVRYF. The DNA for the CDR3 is TGTGCCAGCAGTTTTGAGGGCTCGCGAGTACGGTATTTT.

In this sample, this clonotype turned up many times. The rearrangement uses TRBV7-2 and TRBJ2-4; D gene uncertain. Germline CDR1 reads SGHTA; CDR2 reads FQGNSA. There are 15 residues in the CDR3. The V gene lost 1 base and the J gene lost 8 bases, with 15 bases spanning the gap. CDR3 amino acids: CASSLVGITKDIQYF. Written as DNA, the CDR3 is TGTGCCAGCAGCTTAGTTGGCATCACTAAGGACATTCAGTACTTC. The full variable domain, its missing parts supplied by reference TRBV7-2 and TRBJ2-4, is GAGVSQSPSNKVTEKGKDVELRCDPISGHTALYWYRQSLGQGLEFLIYFQGNSAPDKSGLPSDRFSAERTGGSVSTLTIQRTQQEDSAVYLCASSLVGITKDIQYFGAGTRLSVL.

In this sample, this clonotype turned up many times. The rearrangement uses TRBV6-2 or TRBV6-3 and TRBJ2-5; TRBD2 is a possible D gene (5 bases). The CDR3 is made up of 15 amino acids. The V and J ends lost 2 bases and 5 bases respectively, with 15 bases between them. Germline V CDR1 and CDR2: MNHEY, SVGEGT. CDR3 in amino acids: CASSYASEGWETQYF. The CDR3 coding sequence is TGTGCCAGCAGTTACGCCTCCGAGGGTTGGGAGACCCAGTACTTC.

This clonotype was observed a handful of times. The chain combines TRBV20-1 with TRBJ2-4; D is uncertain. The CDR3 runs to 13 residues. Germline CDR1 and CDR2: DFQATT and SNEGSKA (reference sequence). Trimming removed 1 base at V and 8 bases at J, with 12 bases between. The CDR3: CSARGTSRDIQYF. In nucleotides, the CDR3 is TGCAGTGCTAGAGGTACATCTAGGGACATTCAGTACTTC.

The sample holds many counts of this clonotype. CDR3 in DNA: TGTGCCATCAGTGACCCCGGGGTTACAACTAATGAAAAACTGTTTTTT. It codes for CAISDPGVTTNEKLFF. This sequence joins TRBV10-3 and TRBJ1-4; no clear D gene. With 3 bases removed from V and 0 bases from J, the gap between germline ends came to 11 bases. The CDR3 is 16 residues long. CDR1 and CDR2 from the germline V gene are ENHRY and SYGVKD.

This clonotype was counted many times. CDR3 protein: CASRRQGALSNQPQHF. CDR3 nucleotide sequence: TGTGCCAGCAGACGACAGGGGGCACTGAGCAATCAGCCCCAGCATTTT. The V gene is TRBV6-5, the J gene TRBJ1-5, with TRBD1 matching 10 bases. Germline assignment: CDR1 MNHEY and CDR2 SVGAGI. V gave up 6 bases and J gave up 1 base; unmatched junction bases: 6. This CDR3 contains 16 residues.

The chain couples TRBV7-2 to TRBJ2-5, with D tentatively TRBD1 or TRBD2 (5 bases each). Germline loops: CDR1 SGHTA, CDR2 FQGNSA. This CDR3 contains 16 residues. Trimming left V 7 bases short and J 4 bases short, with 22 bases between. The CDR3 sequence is CASTHSTLVGVETQYF. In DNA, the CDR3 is TGTGCCAGCACCCATTCAACCCTAGTGGGGGTAGAGACCCAGTACTTC.

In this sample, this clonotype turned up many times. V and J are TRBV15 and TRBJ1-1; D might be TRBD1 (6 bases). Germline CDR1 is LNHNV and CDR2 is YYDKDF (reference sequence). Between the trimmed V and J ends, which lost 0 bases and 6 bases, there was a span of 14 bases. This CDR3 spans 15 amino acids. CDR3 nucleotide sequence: TGTGCCACCAGCAGAGATTCGGGGTACAGGGCTGAAGCTTTCTTT. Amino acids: CATSRDSGYRAEAFF.

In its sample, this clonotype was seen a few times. For the CDR3, the DNA is TGCGCCAGCAGCCAAGAGGCTTGGGACAGGGGAAACACCATATATTTT. Protein sequence: CASSQEAWDRGNTIYF. J is TRBJ1-3 and V is TRBV4-3, with 8 bases matching TRBD1. The CDR3 has 16 residues. The germline V gene has CDR1 LGHNA and CDR2 YSLEER. J gave up 4 bases and V 0 bases, and 5 bases lay outside the gene matches.

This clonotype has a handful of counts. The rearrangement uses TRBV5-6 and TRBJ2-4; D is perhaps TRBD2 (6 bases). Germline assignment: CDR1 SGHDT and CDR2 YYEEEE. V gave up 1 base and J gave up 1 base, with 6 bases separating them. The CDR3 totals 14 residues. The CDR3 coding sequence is TGTGCCAGCAGCTTGCGGGGGGCCAAAAACATTCAGTACTTC. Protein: CASSLRGAKNIQYF.

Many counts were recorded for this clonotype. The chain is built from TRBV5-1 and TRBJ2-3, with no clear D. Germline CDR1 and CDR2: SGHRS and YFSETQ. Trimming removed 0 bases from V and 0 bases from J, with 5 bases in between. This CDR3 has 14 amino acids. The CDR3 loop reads CASSLARSTDTQYF. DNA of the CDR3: TGCGCCAGCAGCTTGGCCAGAAGCACAGATACGCAGTATTTT.

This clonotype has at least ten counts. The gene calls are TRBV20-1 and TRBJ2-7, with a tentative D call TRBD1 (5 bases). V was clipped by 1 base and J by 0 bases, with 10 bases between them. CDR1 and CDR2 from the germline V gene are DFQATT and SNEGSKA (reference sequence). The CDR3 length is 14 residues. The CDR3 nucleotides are TGCAGTGCTAGAGCCGTCGGACACTCCTACGAGCAGTACTTC. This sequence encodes CSARAVGHSYEQYF.

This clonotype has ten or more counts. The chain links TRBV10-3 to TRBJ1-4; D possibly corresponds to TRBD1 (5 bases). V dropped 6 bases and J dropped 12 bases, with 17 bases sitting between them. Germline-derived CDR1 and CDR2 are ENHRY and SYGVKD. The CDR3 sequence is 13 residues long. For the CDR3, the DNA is TGTGCCATCAGAAAATCTCCGGGGGAACAACTGTTTTTT. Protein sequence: CAIRKSPGEQLFF.

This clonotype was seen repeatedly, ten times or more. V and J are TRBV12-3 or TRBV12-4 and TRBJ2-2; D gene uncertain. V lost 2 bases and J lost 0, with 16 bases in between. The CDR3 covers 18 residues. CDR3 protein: CASSLSPPLSTNTGELFF. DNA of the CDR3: TGTGCCAGCAGTTTAAGCCCCCCTTTGAGCACGAACACCGGGGAGCTGTTTTTT.

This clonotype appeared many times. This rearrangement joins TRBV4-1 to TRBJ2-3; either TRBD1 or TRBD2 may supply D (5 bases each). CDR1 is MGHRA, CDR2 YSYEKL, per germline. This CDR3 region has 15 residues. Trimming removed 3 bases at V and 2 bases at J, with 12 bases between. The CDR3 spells CASSQTGTITDTQYF. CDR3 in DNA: TGCGCCAGCAGCCAGACCGGGACGATCACAGATACGCAGTATTTT.

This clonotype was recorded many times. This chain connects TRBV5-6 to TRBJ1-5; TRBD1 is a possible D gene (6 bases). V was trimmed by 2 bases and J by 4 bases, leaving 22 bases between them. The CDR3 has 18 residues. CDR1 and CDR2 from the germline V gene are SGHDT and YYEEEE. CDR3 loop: CASSFQRSGQGLNQPQHF. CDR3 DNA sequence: TGTGCCAGCAGCTTTCAAAGGTCGGGCCAGGGGCTGAATCAGCCCCAGCATTTT. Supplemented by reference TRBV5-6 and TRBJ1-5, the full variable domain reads DAGVTQSPTHLIKTRGQQVTLRCSPKSGHDTVSWYQQALGQGPQFIFQYYEEEERQRGNFPDRFSGHQFPNYSSELNVNALLLGDSALYLCASSFQRSGQGLNQPQHFGDGTRLSIL.

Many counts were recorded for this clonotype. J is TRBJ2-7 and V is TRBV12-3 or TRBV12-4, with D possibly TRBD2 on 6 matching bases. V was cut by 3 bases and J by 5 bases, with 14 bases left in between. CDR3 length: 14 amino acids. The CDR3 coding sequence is TGTGCCAGCAGTTTTGAGATCCGGGGGAACGAGCAGTACTTC. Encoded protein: CASSFEIRGNEQYF.

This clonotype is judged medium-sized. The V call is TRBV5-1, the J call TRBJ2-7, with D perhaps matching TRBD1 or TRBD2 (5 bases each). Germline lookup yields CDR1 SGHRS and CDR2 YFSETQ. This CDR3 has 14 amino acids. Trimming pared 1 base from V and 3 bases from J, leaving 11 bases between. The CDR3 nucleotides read TGCGCCAGCAGCTTGAGCGAGGGGAGCTACGAGCAGTACTTC. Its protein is CASSLSEGSYEQYF.